The rows below give T cell receptor beta chains drawn from one sample of a study of T cell responses to AZD1222 COVID-19 vaccine. TCRdb keeps only in-frame clones here, not all; method: immunoSEQ multiplex PCR. In the table there are over 100,000 clones, roughly 90% of which are singletons. This specimen consisted of peripheral blood, obtained on day 0 of AZD1222 vaccination. The receptors come from an adult in good health. Each CDR3 is given with its conserved first and last residue. The order of the fields is J gene, clone size, V gene, D gene, CDR3 DNA, CDR3 protein. A D gene is named only where the DNA matches it firmly. Not all rows give a size; the values are once, few, many and, for expanded clones, a class.

TRBJ2-7 | few | TRBV25-1 | . | TGTGCCAGCGGTGTGGCGTACGAGCAGTACTTC | CASGVAYEQYF
TRBJ1-5 | . | TRBV9 | TRBD1 | TGTGCCAGCAGCGTAGGTCCGACAGGGCGTGGGCCCCAGCATTTT | CASSVGPTGRGPQHF
TRBJ2-7 | . | TRBV5-1 | . | TGCGCCAGCAGCTTGGCCGGCAGCTCGATATCCTACGAGCAGTACTTC | CASSLAGSSISYEQYF
TRBJ2-2 | . | TRBV29-1 | . | TGCAGCGTTGGAGAGGGGACGGCCACCGGGGAGCTGTTTTTT | CSVGEGTATGELFF
TRBJ1-3 | . | TRBV13 | . | TGTGCCAGCAGCAATGACCCCCTTGGGGGAAACACCATATATTTT | CASSNDPLGGNTIYF
TRBJ2-1 | . | TRBV19 | . | TGTGCCAGTAGAAAGGGCGTAAGCAATGAGCAGTTCTTC | CASRKGVSNEQFF
TRBJ2-5 | . | TRBV18 | . | TGTGCCAGCTCTCAACGCCTGGAGACCCAGTACTTC | CASSQRLETQYF
TRBJ1-2 | . | TRBV27 | . | TGTGCCAGCAGCTCAGGGTTTGGCTACACCTTC | CASSSGFGYTF
TRBJ2-6 | once | TRBV5-4 | . | TGTGCCAGCAGGGACAGCATAGTATTTGGGGCCAACGTCCTGACTTTC | CASRDSIVFGANVLTF
TRBJ1-2 | few | TRBV6-5 | . | TGTGCCAGTACCCAAGGGGGAGCATTCTATGGCTACACCTTC | CASTQGGAFYGYTF
TRBJ1-2 | . | TRBV7-2 | . | TGTGCCAGCAGCTTACTAGGGGGACTAGGTAGCGTCTACACCTTC | CASSLLGGLGSVYTF
TRBJ1-1 | few | TRBV7-2 | . | TGTGCCAGCAGCTTAGCCTTCGGCAGCACTGAAGCTTTCTTT | CASSLAFGSTEAFF
TRBJ2-2 | few | TRBV29-1 | TRBD1 | TGCAGCGTTGCCGGGGGGACAGGGGCAGGTGATGGAGGGGAGCTGTTTTTT | CSVAGGTGAGDGGELFF
TRBJ2-1 | . | TRBV19 | TRBD2 | TGTGCCAGCGGATGGCGGGGGGGCTTGAATGAGCAGTTCTTC | CASGWRGGLNEQFF
TRBJ1-1 | . | TRBV2 | . | TGTGCCAGCAGTGACGTAGACACTGAAGCTTTCTTT | CASSDVDTEAFF
TRBJ2-1 | . | TRBV7-2 | . | TGTGCCAGCAGATACCCACCTACAGGGATCAATGAGCAGTTCTTC | CASRYPPTGINEQFF
TRBJ1-5 | . | TRBV19 | . | TGTGCCAGTAGTTTCACAGGGCCCCAGCCCCAGCATTTT | CASSFTGPQPQHF
TRBJ1-5 | . | TRBV5-8 | . | TGTGCCAGCAGCTTGACCGTCGGCCAGCCCCAGCATTTT | CASSLTVGQPQHF
TRBJ2-7 | . | TRBV5-4 | . | TGTGCCAGCAGCTTGATCGGGGGCTCCTCCTACGAGCAGTACTTC | CASSLIGGSSYEQYF
TRBJ1-1 | . | TRBV18 | . | TGTGCCAGCTCATCTACAGAGAACACTGAAGCTTTCTTT | CASSSTENTEAFF
TRBJ2-1 | . | TRBV30 | . | TGTGCCTGGAGGGCAAACTACAATGAGCAGTTCTTC | CAWRANYNEQFF
TRBJ1-2 | . | TRBV19 | . | TGTGCCAGTAGTGAGGGACATAACTATGGCTACACCTTC | CASSEGHNYGYTF
TRBJ1-3 | . | TRBV29-1 | . | TGCAGCGTGGAACAGGGTCAGAACACCATATATTTT | CSVEQGQNTIYF
TRBJ1-2 | . | TRBV20-1 | . | TGCAGTGCTTACAGTGGTGTTGGCTACACCTTC | CSAYSGVGYTF
TRBJ1-3 | once | TRBV27 | . | TGTGCCAGCAGTTCTGTGGGGGACACCATATATTTT | CASSSVGDTIYF
TRBJ2-4 | . | TRBV20-1 | TRBD1 | TGCAGTGCTAGTACAGGGGCGCGAAACATTCAGTACTTC | CSASTGARNIQYF
TRBJ2-7 | . | TRBV6-5 | TRBD1 | TGTGCCAGCAGTTACACTTGGGACAGCTCCTACGAGCAGTACTTC | CASSYTWDSSYEQYF
TRBJ2-5 | . | TRBV5-5 | TRBD1 | TGTGCCAGCAGCTTGTGGGGGGCAGGGGGCGTGGAGACCCAGTACTTC | CASSLWGAGGVETQYF
TRBJ1-1 | once | TRBV2 | . | TGTGCCAGCAGGTACTCAAACACTGAAGCTTTCTTT | CASRYSNTEAFF
TRBJ2-1 | . | TRBV5-4 | . | TGTGCCAGCAGCCAACCCAACAGCTACAATGAGCAGTTCTTC | CASSQPNSYNEQFF
TRBJ1-5 | once | TRBV19 | . | TGTGCCAGTAGTTCCCAGAGGGGTCAGCCCCAGCATTTT | CASSSQRGQPQHF
TRBJ1-2 | . | TRBV4-3 | TRBD1 | TGCGCCAGCAGCCAAGGGGGGATCGACAGGGGTTCAGGCGGCTACACCTTC | CASSQGGIDRGSGGYTF
TRBJ1-5 | . | TRBV3-1/TRBV3-2 | . | TGTGCCAGCAGCCAAGAACCTGGGACAAATCAGCCCCAGCATTTT | CASSQEPGTNQPQHF
TRBJ2-1 | . | TRBV5-4 | . | TGTGCCAGCAGCTTGGGATCAGGTGAGCAGTTCTTC | CASSLGSGEQFF
TRBJ2-3 | . | TRBV7-9 | TRBD1 | TGTGCCAGCAGCTGGGGGGCGGGACAGGAAGCAGATACGCAGTATTTT | CASSWGAGQEADTQYF
TRBJ1-6 | . | TRBV5-8 | . | TGTGCCAGCAGCTTGGTGCAGCAGGATTATATCCCCCTCCACTTT | CASSLVQQDYIPLHF
TRBJ1-1 | . | TRBV5-4 | . | TGTGCCAGCAGCGTTCACCCAACCGGGACATTGAACACTGAAGCTTTCTTT | CASSVHPTGTLNTEAFF
TRBJ1-2 | few | TRBV12-3/TRBV12-4 | . | TGTGCCAGCAGTACCACTGGGGATGGCTACACCTTC | CASSTTGDGYTF
TRBJ2-1 | . | TRBV7-6 | TRBD2 | TGTGCCAGCAGCCCCCCTAGCGGGCATTACAATGAGCAGTTCTTC | CASSPPSGHYNEQFF
TRBJ2-2 | . | TRBV3-1/TRBV3-2 | TRBD2 | TGTGCCAGCGGACTAGCGGGGACCGGGGAGCTGTTTTTT | CASGLAGTGELFF
TRBJ2-3 | . | TRBV3-1/TRBV3-2 | . | TGTGCCAGCAGCCAAGGGGGTCGCACAGATACGCAGTATTTT | CASSQGGRTDTQYF
TRBJ1-1 | . | TRBV30 | . | TGTGCCTGGAGTGTAAGGAGGGAAGCTTTCTTT | CAWSVRREAFF
TRBJ2-3 | . | TRBV7-3 | . | TGTGCCAGCAGCCCCACCGGACAGACCACAGATACGCAGTATTTT | CASSPTGQTTDTQYF
TRBJ1-1 | . | TRBV5-1 | TRBD1 | TGCGCCAGCAGCTCAAGGACAGGGAGTGGGGGGAACACTGAAGCTTTCTTT | CASSSRTGSGGNTEAFF
TRBJ2-2 | . | TRBV9 | . | TGTGCCAGCAGCGTAGTCACTGCAGGATCCGGGGAGCTGTTTTTT | CASSVVTAGSGELFF
TRBJ2-5 | . | TRBV5-1 | . | TGCGCCAGCAGCCCCAGCCCAACAGGGTTTAGGGAGACCCAGTACTTC | CASSPSPTGFRETQYF
TRBJ1-3 | . | TRBV20-1 | . | TGCAGTGCTAGTTCAGCTGGAAACACCATATATTTT | CSASSAGNTIYF
TRBJ1-5 | . | TRBV6-4 | TRBD1 | TGTGCCAGCAACTCCGGGACAGAAAATCAGCCCCAGCATTTT | CASNSGTENQPQHF
TRBJ1-6 | . | TRBV11-2 | . | TGTGCCAGCAGCTTAGAGGCGGGATATAATTCACCCCTCCACTTT | CASSLEAGYNSPLHF
TRBJ1-2 | . | TRBV7-9 | . | TGTGCCAGCAGACCCTCGGGGACGGGGACTATCTATGGCTACACCTTC | CASRPSGTGTIYGYTF
TRBJ2-1 | . | TRBV6-5 | . | TGTGCCAGCACCCCTATCGATGGGAATGAGCAGTTCTTC | CASTPIDGNEQFF